A single sample is the source of the 14 T cell receptor beta chains below, sequenced in a study of T cells in localized non-small cell lung cancer. The repertoire was sequenced with immunoSEQ multiplex PCR; TCRdb's copy has only in-frame clones and lacks some. The sample includes a few thousand clones, around 25% of them seen just once. The source was lung tumor tissue, collected before any cancer treatment. Receptor source: a woman aged 35-75 years with stage III lung adenocarcinoma.

The rearrangement uses TRBV11-3 and TRBJ2-1, with D possibly matching TRBD2 (5 bases). Germline CDR1 reads SGHNT; CDR2 reads YENEEA. CDR3 length: 14 residues. The ends were cut back, 2 bases at V and 3 bases at J, with 8 bases in the middle. Here the CDR3 DNA reads TGTGCCAGCAGCTTAAATCGGGGCTACAATGAGCAGTTCTTC. This codes for CASSLNRGYNEQFF. The whole variable domain, remainder taken from reference TRBV11-3 and TRBJ2-1, is EAGVVQSPRYKIIEKKQPVAFWCNPISGHNTLYWYLQNLGQGPELLIRYENEEAVDDSQLPKDRFSAERLKGVDSTLKIQPAELGDSAVYLCASSLNRGYNEQFFGPGTRLTVL.

This clone was picked up a small number of times. This chain links TRBV28 with TRBJ2-1; the D gene could be TRBD1 or TRBD2 (6 bases each). Germline values: CDR1 MDHEN, CDR2 SYDVKM. V dropped 6 bases and J dropped 3 bases, with 15 bases sitting between them. CDR3 length: 15 residues. The CDR3 coding sequence is TGTGCCAGCAGACTCCCAGGAGGGGGCTACAATGAGCAGTTCTTC. Translated, it gives CASRLPGGGYNEQFF.

The chain carries TRBV30 and TRBJ1-2; no clear D gene. The V and J ends lost 3 bases and 3 bases respectively, with 11 bases between them. The CDR3 is 13 amino acids. Germline V lookup: CDR1 GTSNPN, CDR2 SVGIG (reference sequence). This chain's CDR3 is CAWSGGRDYGYTF. The CDR3 bases are TGTGCCTGGAGCGGTGGACGGGACTATGGCTACACCTTC.

This clone was counted only a few times. The gene calls are TRBV14 and TRBJ1-1, with a possible D match to TRBD1 (6 bases). Between the trimmed V and J ends, which lost 4 bases and 3 bases, there was a span of 18 bases. The CDR3 spans 16 residues. CDR1 is SGHDN, CDR2 FVKESK, per germline. The CDR3 sequence is CASSRRRGSGDTEAFF. The CDR3 region has the DNA TGTGCCAGCAGCCGTCGAAGGGGGAGTGGGGACACTGAAGCTTTCTTT. The whole variable domain, filled in from reference TRBV14 and TRBJ1-1, reads EAGVTQFPSHSVIEKGQTVTLRCDPISGHDNLYWYRRVMGKEIKFLLHFVKESKQDESGMPNNRFLAERTGGTYSTLKVQPAELEDSGVYFCASSRRRGSGDTEAFFGQGTRLTVV.

The chain links TRBV2 to TRBJ1-3; D is unresolved. The CDR3 covers 14 residues. Germline loops: CDR1 SNHLY, CDR2 FYNNEI. The CDR3 sequence is CPKGGYSSGNTIYF. The CDR3 DNA reads as TGTCCCAAGGGCGGATATTCCTCTGGAAACACCATATATTTT.

By share, this clone ranks as medium-sized. The chain couples TRBV11-3 to TRBJ1-4, with D unclear. There are 16 residues in the CDR3. Per the germline V gene, CDR1 is SGHNT and CDR2 is YENEEA. The V and J ends lost 5 bases and 3 bases respectively, with 16 bases between them. The CDR3 DNA follows: TGTGCCAGCAGCCGGGGAGCGGAGGTGGCTAATGAAAAACTGTTTTTT. Translating gives CASSRGAEVANEKLFF.

Within the sample, this clone is medium-sized. The chain recombines TRBV11-3 with TRBJ2-1, with D hard to call. Between the trimmed V and J ends, which lost 1 base and 6 bases, there was a span of 22 bases. Germline lookup yields CDR1 SGHNT and CDR2 YENEEA. The CDR3 sequence is 18 residues long. As DNA, the CDR3 is TGTGCCAGCAGCTTAGGCCCACAGACGAGGCGTTCAGGCAATGAGCAGTTCTTC. It is translated as CASSLGPQTRRSGNEQFF.

This chain connects TRBV4-1 to TRBJ2-1, with D unresolved. This CDR3 region has 16 residues. Germline V gene sequence: CDR1 MGHRA, CDR2 YSYEKL. Trimming shortened V by 0 bases and J by 3 bases, and 12 bases separated the two germline ends. CDR3 protein: CASSQEGRNRYNEQFF. CDR3 coding DNA: TGCGCCAGCAGCCAAGAGGGCCGGAACCGCTACAATGAGCAGTTCTTC.

By share, this clone counts as medium-sized (0.01 to 0.1%). The gene calls are TRBV11-3 and TRBJ1-1; unclear D gene. V lost 2 bases, J lost 5 bases, and 12 bases lay in between. There are 14 residues in the CDR3. Germline V lookup: CDR1 SGHNT, CDR2 YENEEA. The CDR3 sequence: CASSLTWVGTEAFF. Written as DNA, the CDR3 is TGTGCCAGCAGCTTAACGTGGGTAGGAACTGAAGCTTTCTTT.

This clone was counted between two and nine times. The chain has TRBV19 and TRBJ1-5; possibly TRBD1 for D (6 bases). Germline-derived CDR1 and CDR2 are LNHDA and SQIVND (reference sequence). V was cut by 5 bases and J by 5 bases, with 13 bases left in between. This CDR3 has 14 residues. DNA for the CDR3: TGTGCCAGTAGTTTGGGGGCCGGGGATCAGCCCCAGCATTTT. Its translation is CASSLGAGDQPQHF.

By proportion, this clone is medium-sized. This chain connects TRBV11-3 to TRBJ1-1; D call uncertain. The germline V gene has CDR1 SGHNT and CDR2 YENEEA. CDR3 length equals 15 residues. V lost 2 bases and J lost 1, with 11 bases in between. DNA for the CDR3: TGTGCCAGCAGCTTATTTAGGGAGCGGAACACTGAAGCTTTCTTT. It translates to CASSLFRERNTEAFF.

By frequency in the sample, this clone is medium-sized. CDR3 loop: CASSWQGRGKNIQYF. Here the CDR3 DNA reads TGTGCCAGCAGCTGGCAGGGAAGAGGTAAAAACATTCAGTACTTC. The chain combines TRBV11-3 with TRBJ2-4, with TRBD1 as a possible D gene (5 bases). The CDR3 runs 15 residues. Trimming took off 4 bases at V and 4 bases at J, with 14 bases between the two ends. CDR1 is SGHNT and CDR2 is YENEEA in the germline V gene.

The chain uses TRBV18 and TRBJ2-7; 7 bases match TRBD1. Germline loops: CDR1 KGHSH, CDR2 LQKENI. V lost 3 bases, J lost 6 bases, and 8 bases stayed unmatched. This CDR3 contains 14 residues. The CDR3: CASSPAGQDGEQYF. The CDR3 region has the DNA TGTGCCAGCTCACCCGCTGGACAGGACGGCGAGCAGTACTTC.

The chain carries TRBV9 and TRBJ2-3; tentatively, D is TRBD1 (6 bases). Germline V CDR1 and CDR2: SGDLS, YYNGEE. V was clipped by 4 bases and J by 2 bases, with 17 bases between them. The CDR3 runs to 16 residues. CDR3 coding DNA: TGTGCCAGCAGCCCCCCCCTTACAGGGACCACAGATACGCAGTATTTT. This sequence encodes CASSPPLTGTTDTQYF.